One and the same sample provided the 22 T cell receptor beta chains below, sequenced in a study of cytomegalovirus exposure and HLA in healthy donors. Primers: 60 Vbeta forward and 13 Jbeta reverse. Libraries were prepared by immunoSEQ multiplex PCR; TCRdb keeps only in-frame clonotypes and omits some of them. The sample holds roughly 200,000 clones, around 80% seen once. The sample was PBMCs. The receptors come from a man aged 25 to 40 in good health and CMV-seronegative.

The chain is built from TRBV6-6 and TRBJ2-5; 8 bases align to TRBD2. This CDR3 spans 16 amino acids. Germline assignment: CDR1 MNHNY and CDR2 SVGAGI (reference sequence). Losses at the gene ends were 0 bases for V and 2 bases for J; bases not matched to a gene: 5. The CDR3 DNA is TGTGCCAGCAGTTACTCGGGTCTAGCGGGTCAAGAGACCCAGTACTTC. This codes for CASSYSGLAGQETQYF.

The chain employs TRBV5-6 and TRBJ2-1, with D perhaps matching TRBD2 (6 bases). From germline, CDR1 is SGHDT and CDR2 YYEEEE. Trimming shortened V by 3 bases and J by 0 bases, and 7 bases separated the two germline ends. There are 14 residues in the CDR3. CDR3 coding DNA: TGTGCCAGCAGCTCGGGGGACTCCTACAATGAGCAGTTCTTC. Amino acids: CASSSGDSYNEQFF.

The chain uses TRBV28 and TRBJ2-3, with unresolved D. V was pared by 3 bases and J by 2 bases, with 15 bases between. The V gene's germline CDR1 is MDHEN and CDR2 SYDVKM. The CDR3 totals 16 residues. DNA for the CDR3: TGTGCCAGCAGTTTTCAAAGTCCAGGTCTCACAGATACGCAGTATTTT. Its translation is CASSFQSPGLTDTQYF.

This rearrangement joins TRBV5-6 to TRBJ2-3, with 11 bases identical to TRBD1. Germline CDR1 reads SGHDT; CDR2 reads YYEEEE. CDR3 length: 17 amino acids. V shed 2 bases and J 3 bases; nucleotides not matched to a gene: 8. The CDR3 region has the DNA TGTGCCAGCAGCTTCGGCAGGACAGGGGGCGTTACAGATACGCAGTATTTT. It translates to CASSFGRTGGVTDTQYF.

The gene calls are TRBV29-1 and TRBJ2-5, with a tentative D call TRBD1 (5 bases). The ends were cut back, 4 bases at V and 4 bases at J, with 7 bases in the middle. The germline V gene encodes CDR1 SQVTM and CDR2 ANQGSEA. The CDR3 runs 11 residues. This CDR3 is CSVAQGETQYF. The DNA for the CDR3 is TGCAGCGTTGCCCAGGGAGAGACCCAGTACTTC.

The chain combines TRBV19 with TRBJ1-5; D gene unclear. Trimming removed 1 base from V and 3 bases from J, with 7 bases in between. This CDR3 spans 14 amino acids. Per the germline V gene, CDR1 is LNHDA and CDR2 is SQIVND (reference sequence). CDR3 protein: CASSIVNSNQPQHF. For the CDR3, the DNA is TGTGCCAGTAGTATAGTCAACTCCAATCAGCCCCAGCATTTT.

The chain carries TRBV11-2 and TRBJ2-3, with 11 bases fitting TRBD2. The CDR3 contains 17 residues. The V segment lost 5 bases and the J segment 1 base; nucleotides outside the gene matches: 8. The germline V gene has CDR1 SGHAT and CDR2 FQNNGV. In DNA form, the CDR3 reads TGTGCCAGCAGCCCCGGGACTAGCGGAGTTCGCACAGATACGCAGTATTTT. Amino acids: CASSPGTSGVRTDTQYF.

As to this clone: The junction shows a germline mismatch at one end, possibly a read error. The J gene is TRBJ1-1, the V gene TRBV10-3; TRBD1 is a possible D gene (6 bases). Germline V gives CDR1 ENHRY, CDR2 SYGVKD. The CDR3 is 12 residues long. The CDR3: CAISDSTADRIF. Here the CDR3 DNA reads TGTGCCATCAGTGACTCAACGGCCGACAGGATCTTT.

V is TRBV7-2 and J is TRBJ1-1, with 7 bases aligning to TRBD1. This CDR3 comprises 14 residues. V lost 2 bases to trimming and J lost 1 base; unmatched junction nucleotides: 1. CDR1 and CDR2 from the germline V gene are SGHTA and FQGNSA. The CDR3 DNA follows: TGTGCCAGCAGCTTACACAGGGGGAACACTGAAGCTTTCTTT. This sequence encodes CASSLHRGNTEAFF.

The gene calls are TRBV5-1 and TRBJ2-5; 8 bases are shared with TRBD1. The J call may be mistaken, given a closer DNA end match to TRBJ2-7. Looked up from germline, CDR1 is SGHRS and CDR2 is YFSETQ. The CDR3 consists of 15 residues. As DNA, the CDR3 is TGCGCCAGCAGCTTGGATGGGACAGGCTCCTACGAGCAGTACTTC. Amino acids: CASSLDGTGSYEQYF.

J is TRBJ2-2 and V is TRBV19; TRBD1 might be the D (6 bases). The CDR3 runs 15 residues. Germline loops: CDR1 LNHDA, CDR2 SQIVND (reference sequence). Trimming shortened V by 9 bases and J by 0 bases, and 14 bases separated the two germline ends. In nucleotides, the CDR3 is TGTGCCAGCAGGGTGGGGGCAGCGAACACCGGGGAGCTGTTTTTT. Translating gives CASRVGAANTGELFF. Using reference TRBV19 and TRBJ2-2 for the parts outside the CDR3, the full variable domain is DGGITQSPKYLFRKEGQNVTLSCEQNLNHDAMYWYRQDPGQGLRLIYYSQIVNDFQKGDIAEGYSVSREKKESFPLTVTSAQKNPTAFYLCASRVGAANTGELFFGEGSRLTVL.

The chain recombines TRBV28 with TRBJ1-4; D may be TRBD1 (6 bases). The CDR3 spans 15 residues. Trimming took 8 bases from V and 0 from J, leaving 13 bases between them. Germline CDR1 is MDHEN and CDR2 is SYDVKM. For the CDR3, the DNA is TGTGCCAGCCGACGGACAGTTGCAACTAATGAAAAACTGTTTTTT. Its translation: CASRRTVATNEKLFF. The variable domain in full, with the rest retrieved from reference TRBV28 and TRBJ1-4, is DVKVTQSSRYLVKRTGEKVFLECVQDMDHENMFWYRQDPGLGLRLIYFSYDVKMKEKGDIPEGYSVSREKKERFSLILESASTNQTSMYLCASRRTVATNEKLFFGSGTQLSVL.

This sequence joins TRBV4-2 and TRBJ2-3; TRBD2 agrees at 8 bases. J was trimmed by 5 bases and V by 0 bases; bases with no gene match: 7. Germline CDR1 LGHNA, CDR2 YNFKEQ. CDR3 length equals 16 residues. This CDR3 is CASSQDERGQRDTQYF. The CDR3 DNA reads TGTGCCAGCAGCCAAGACGAGCGGGGGCAAAGAGATACGCAGTATTTT.

The J gene is TRBJ2-5, the V gene TRBV10-1, with D unresolved. V gave up 4 bases and J gave up 5 bases, with 8 bases separating them. The CDR3 length is 12 residues. Germline CDR1 and CDR2: WNHNN and SYGVQD (reference sequence). This CDR3 reads CASSGNAETQYF. For the CDR3, the DNA is TGCGCCAGCAGTGGAAACGCGGAGACCCAGTACTTC.

The chain recombines TRBV11-2 with TRBJ1-5, with D unresolved. The CDR3 covers 15 residues. Looked up from germline, CDR1 is SGHAT and CDR2 is FQNNGV. V gave up 2 bases and J gave up 0 bases, with 8 bases separating them. The CDR3 sequence: CASSLNHYSNQPQHF. DNA for the CDR3: TGTGCCAGCAGCTTAAATCACTATAGCAATCAGCCCCAGCATTTT.

The rearrangement links TRBV6-5 to TRBJ1-2, with no clear D. CDR1 is MNHEY and CDR2 is SVGAGI in the germline V gene. The ends were cut back, 4 bases at V and 0 bases at J, with 9 bases in the middle. The CDR3 loop spans 14 amino acids. CDR3 bases: TGTGCCAGCAGTTTACACGTAACTAACTATGGCTACACCTTC. This translates into CASSLHVTNYGYTF.

The CDR3 DNA follows: TGTGCCAGTAGTAGGGCCCATGGAGGGGGCGCCACAGATACGCAGTATTTT. Its protein product is CASSRAHGGGATDTQYF. The chain carries TRBV19 and TRBJ2-3; possibly TRBD1 for D (7 bases). The germline gives CDR1 LNHDA, CDR2 SQIVND (reference sequence). V lost 4 bases to trimming and J lost 2 bases, with 19 bases between them. The CDR3 totals 17 residues.

The rearrangement uses TRBV19 and TRBJ2-5; 11 bases fit TRBD1. Germline-derived CDR1 and CDR2 are LNHDA and SQIVND (reference sequence). After removal of 7 bases from V and 5 bases from J, the junction contained 9 bases not matched to a gene. The CDR3 totals 15 residues. CDR3 bases: TGTGCCAGTACCGCAAGGACAGGGGGCCTGGAGACCCAGTACTTC. This gives the protein CASTARTGGLETQYF. The variable domain in full, with the rest retrieved from reference TRBV19 and TRBJ2-5, is DGGITQSPKYLFRKEGQNVTLSCEQNLNHDAMYWYRQDPGQGLRLIYYSQIVNDFQKGDIAEGYSVSREKKESFPLTVTSAQKNPTAFYLCASTARTGGLETQYFGPGTRLLVL.

The chain has TRBV6-6 and TRBJ2-2; 10 positions match TRBD1. The V gene's germline CDR1 is MNHNY and CDR2 SVGAGI (reference sequence). The CDR3 contains 14 residues. J gave up 7 bases and V 8 bases, and 7 bases lay outside the gene matches. Written as DNA, the CDR3 is TGTGCCAGCCGGCGGGACAGGGGTTTCGGGGAGCTGTTTTTT. Translated, it gives CASRRDRGFGELFF.

Comments on this clone: One end of the junction varies from germline; a read error may be responsible. The rearrangement links TRBV2 to TRBJ1-2, with 7 bases identical to TRBD1. This CDR3 region has 10 residues. Germline values: CDR1 SNHLY, CDR2 FYNNEI. CDR3 sequence: CASSGDSGIF. The CDR3, as DNA: TGTGCCAGCAGTGGGGACAGCGGAATCTTC.

The rearrangement uses TRBV7-2 and TRBJ2-7, with 7 positions matching TRBD1. V lost 6 bases and J lost 0; bases outside the gene matches: 8. CDR1 is SGHTA and CDR2 is FQGNSA in the germline V gene. This CDR3 has 15 amino acids. CDR3 bases: TGTGCCAGCAGGGCCGGGACAGTTAGCTCCTACGAGCAGTACTTC. The encoded protein is CASRAGTVSSYEQYF.

This chain uses TRBV6-5 with TRBJ2-5, with 10 bases that match TRBD2. The CDR3 has 16 residues. Germline lookup yields CDR1 MNHEY and CDR2 SVGAGI. J lost 1 base, V lost 0 bases, and 2 bases had no gene match. CDR3 in DNA: TGTGCCAGCAGTTACTCCGGACTAGCGGTCCAAGAGACCCAGTACTTC. Translation gives CASSYSGLAVQETQYF.